This entry is about one T cell receptor beta chain. As yet, its antigen is unknown. This record comes from a study of PD-L1 blockade in urothelial cancer. Study-wide background: Every 3 weeks, patients received intravenous atezolizumab 1,200 mg, beginning 2014. Tumor samples gave a median of roughly 1,500 T cells each.

Templates that were synthetic TCR analogs were spiked into each PCR. Assay: immunoSEQ multiplex PCR; the TCRdb copy retains only in-frame clones and omits some. The sample yields over a thousand clones, less than 45% seen once. The CDR3 extends over 14 amino acids. The V end lost 0 bases, the J end lost 5 bases, and 8 bases lay between the germline ends. Germline V gene data show CDR1 as SGHRS and CDR2 as YFSETQ. Whole-study findings and limits: Rather than right before treatment, one FFPE tumor sample per patient was taken at another time.

J is TRBJ1-4 and V is TRBV5-1, with a tentative D call TRBD1 (6 bases). This clonotype was sampled from a man between 60 and 70 years old with urothelial cancer. This material consisted of tumor tissue, taken before atezolizumab (anti-PD-L1) treatment. CDR3 sequence: CASSLGQGNEKLFF. The CDR3 nucleotides read TGCGCCAGCAGCTTGGGGCAGGGGAATGAAAAACTGTTTTTT.